This note documents a single TCR beta chain sequence. At one end the junction does not follow the germline gene, possibly because of a read error. With a J-beta primer mix and a sample-barcoded 5' primer, a second PCR ran about 7 to 12 cycles. TCRdb re-derived calls from the 5' RACE reads in MiXCR, one entry per CDR3 protein. The sample has hundreds of thousands of distinct CDR3 sequences, about 43% seen once. Every sample gave at least 5.5 micrograms of total RNA when it was extracted. The data are from a study of blood T cells in healthy people across ages. CDR3 length: 14 residues. Germline V CDR1 and CDR2: MNHNY, SVGAGI (reference sequence).

The chain couples TRBV6-6 to TRBJ2-7; TRBD1 matches at 9 bases. Sequencing input: blood. The TCR originated in a man older than 75 in good health. CDR3 sequence (DNA): TGTGCCGGCAGTTCCCCGGGACAGGGCAGTGAGCAGTACTTC. Residues: CAGSSPGQGSEQYF.